A selection of T cell receptor beta chains follows, all from one sample in a study of blood T cell repertoires in COVID-19. Data came from immunoSEQ multiplex PCR; TCRdb stores just in-frame clones and leaves some out. This sample yields under 40,000 clones, of which around 87% are seen a single time; about 9.4% belongs to the top ten. Material: peripheral blood. The receptors originated from a man at least 80 years old with active COVID-19. Each CDR3 is given with its conserved first and last residue. A D gene is named only where the DNA matches it firmly. Clone size is not always given. Where it is, it says once, few, many or a class for expanded clones.

d_gene: .
v_gene: TRBV1
abundance: .
j_gene: TRBJ2-1
CDR3nt: TGCACCAGCGCGGGAGGGAAAAAGGACTCCTACAATGAGCAGTTCTTC
CDR3aa: CTSAGGKKDSYNEQFF

d_gene: TRBD1
v_gene: TRBV7-2
abundance: once
j_gene: TRBJ1-1
CDR3nt: TGTGCCAGCAGCCCGACAGGGGGCTCTGAAGCTTTCTTT
CDR3aa: CASSPTGGSEAFF

d_gene: TRBD1
v_gene: TRBV11-1
abundance: .
j_gene: TRBJ2-7
CDR3nt: TGTGCCAGCAGCAACGGACAGGGCGTGCAGTACTTC
CDR3aa: CASSNGQGVQYF

d_gene: TRBD1
v_gene: TRBV2
abundance: .
j_gene: TRBJ2-3
CDR3nt: TGTGCCAGCAGTGTGCAGAGGGGGCACACAGATACGCAGTATTTT
CDR3aa: CASSVQRGHTDTQYF

d_gene: .
v_gene: TRBV6-2/TRBV6-3
abundance: .
j_gene: TRBJ2-1
CDR3nt: TGTGCCAGCAGTTACTCTACCAACTACGAGTACAATGAGCAGTTCTTC
CDR3aa: CASSYSTNYEYNEQFF

d_gene: TRBD1
v_gene: TRBV5-1
abundance: .
j_gene: TRBJ2-7
CDR3nt: TGCGCCAGCAGCCAAGGGACAGGGGGCGGGGAGCAGTACTTC
CDR3aa: CASSQGTGGGEQYF

d_gene: .
v_gene: TRBV7-2
abundance: .
j_gene: TRBJ2-2
CDR3nt: TGTGCCAGCAGCCCCCCTACAGCGGAAACCGGGGAGCTGTTTTTT
CDR3aa: CASSPPTAETGELFF

d_gene: TRBD2
v_gene: TRBV7-2
abundance: .
j_gene: TRBJ2-7
CDR3nt: TGTGCCAGCAGCTTAGGAGGGACTAGCGGGGGGTACGAGCAGTACTTC
CDR3aa: CASSLGGTSGGYEQYF

d_gene: TRBD2
v_gene: TRBV27
abundance: .
j_gene: TRBJ2-1
CDR3nt: TGTGCCAGCAGCCCCGGGACTATCTACAATGAGCAGTTCTTC
CDR3aa: CASSPGTIYNEQFF

d_gene: TRBD2
v_gene: TRBV5-5
abundance: few
j_gene: TRBJ2-7
CDR3nt: TGTGCCAGCAGCTTAGCCGGGACTAGCGGAACCTACGAGCAGTACTTC
CDR3aa: CASSLAGTSGTYEQYF

d_gene: .
v_gene: TRBV5-1
abundance: .
j_gene: TRBJ2-3
CDR3nt: TGCGCCAGCAGCTTGGTTAGCAACTCCCTAGCCGATACGCAGTATTTT
CDR3aa: CASSLVSNSLADTQYF

d_gene: .
v_gene: TRBV6-1
abundance: .
j_gene: TRBJ2-5
CDR3nt: TGTGCCAGCAGTGAATATGCAGGGAATAGCCAAGAGACCCAGTACTTC
CDR3aa: CASSEYAGNSQETQYF

d_gene: .
v_gene: TRBV7-2
abundance: hyperexpanded
j_gene: TRBJ2-3
CDR3nt: TGTGCCAGCAGCCCGCTAGCGAGTTCAGATACGCAGTATTTT
CDR3aa: CASSPLASSDTQYF

d_gene: .
v_gene: TRBV24-1
abundance: .
j_gene: TRBJ2-3
CDR3nt: TGTGCCACCAGTGAACAGAGCAGGTCAGCCACAGATACGCAGTATTTT
CDR3aa: CATSEQSRSATDTQYF

d_gene: .
v_gene: TRBV5-1
abundance: .
j_gene: TRBJ1-2
CDR3nt: TGCGCCAGCAGCGCAACGGGAATAGGGGGCTATGGCTACACCTTC
CDR3aa: CASSATGIGGYGYTF

d_gene: TRBD1
v_gene: TRBV5-1
abundance: .
j_gene: TRBJ2-7
CDR3nt: TGCGCCAGCAGCTCAAAGGGACAGGGAGATGACGAGCAGTACTTC
CDR3aa: CASSSKGQGDDEQYF

d_gene: TRBD1
v_gene: TRBV30
abundance: .
j_gene: TRBJ1-3
CDR3nt: TGTGCCTGGAGTGTACATCAGGGGGGATCTGGAAACACCATATATTTT
CDR3aa: CAWSVHQGGSGNTIYF

d_gene: TRBD1
v_gene: TRBV11-3
abundance: .
j_gene: TRBJ2-3
CDR3nt: TGTGCCAGCAGCCCCGGACAGGGGGCACCTATTAGCACAGATACGCAGTATTTT
CDR3aa: CASSPGQGAPISTDTQYF

d_gene: .
v_gene: TRBV27
abundance: .
j_gene: TRBJ1-5
CDR3nt: TGTGCCAGCAGTTTACAGCCGGCAGGGGTGGACCAGCCCCAGCATTTT
CDR3aa: CASSLQPAGVDQPQHF

d_gene: .
v_gene: TRBV28
abundance: .
j_gene: TRBJ2-2
CDR3nt: TGTGCCAGCAGACCCCCGTACAGGGCGTTCGGGGAGCTGTTTTTT
CDR3aa: CASRPPYRAFGELFF

d_gene: TRBD2
v_gene: TRBV28
abundance: .
j_gene: TRBJ2-2
CDR3nt: TGTGCCACAACCATGGCCGGCGGGAGGGCCGGGGAGCTGTTTTTT
CDR3aa: CATTMAGGRAGELFF

d_gene: .
v_gene: TRBV7-9
abundance: .
j_gene: TRBJ2-1
CDR3nt: TGTGCCAGCAGCTGGGGGCAGGGGTACAATGAGCAGTTCTTC
CDR3aa: CASSWGQGYNEQFF

d_gene: TRBD1
v_gene: TRBV28
abundance: .
j_gene: TRBJ1-2
CDR3nt: TGTGCCAGCAGTGCCATATTCGGACAGGGGGCCCCTAACTATGGCTACACCTTC
CDR3aa: CASSAIFGQGAPNYGYTF

d_gene: .
v_gene: TRBV7-2
abundance: .
j_gene: TRBJ2-5
CDR3nt: TGTGCCAGCAGCAACTCCCGGCCCGGGACAAAAGAGACCCAGTACTTC
CDR3aa: CASSNSRPGTKETQYF

d_gene: TRBD2
v_gene: TRBV19
abundance: .
j_gene: TRBJ2-3
CDR3nt: TGTGCCAGTAGTATCTACGGGACTAGCGCAGATACGCAGTATTTT
CDR3aa: CASSIYGTSADTQYF

d_gene: TRBD2
v_gene: TRBV5-1
abundance: .
j_gene: TRBJ2-7
CDR3nt: TGCGCCAGCAGCTTGAGTGGCGGGGGTTACGAGCAGTACTTC
CDR3aa: CASSLSGGGYEQYF

d_gene: TRBD1
v_gene: TRBV15
abundance: few
j_gene: TRBJ2-3
CDR3nt: TGTGCCACCAGCCGACGGACAGGGGGTACAGATACGCAGTATTTT
CDR3aa: CATSRRTGGTDTQYF

d_gene: .
v_gene: TRBV5-1
abundance: .
j_gene: TRBJ2-2
CDR3nt: TGCGCCAGCAGCTTGTCAATGTCGAACACCGGGGAGCTGTTTTTT
CDR3aa: CASSLSMSNTGELFF

d_gene: .
v_gene: TRBV7-2
abundance: .
j_gene: TRBJ2-3
CDR3nt: TGTGCCAGCAGTATAGGCGGAGATACGCAGTATTTT
CDR3aa: CASSIGGDTQYF

d_gene: TRBD1
v_gene: TRBV10-2
abundance: .
j_gene: TRBJ1-1
CDR3nt: TGCGCCAGCAGTGAGCCGACAGGGGACGAAGCTTTCTTT
CDR3aa: CASSEPTGDEAFF

d_gene: .
v_gene: TRBV5-4
abundance: .
j_gene: TRBJ2-2
CDR3nt: TGTGCCAGCAGCGACCTACTAGGCGGGGAGCTGTTTTTT
CDR3aa: CASSDLLGGELFF

d_gene: .
v_gene: TRBV12-3/TRBV12-4
abundance: .
j_gene: TRBJ2-2
CDR3nt: TGTGCCACTCACAGGGTAACCGGGGAGCTGTTTTTT
CDR3aa: CATHRVTGELFF

d_gene: TRBD2
v_gene: TRBV4-1
abundance: .
j_gene: TRBJ2-2
CDR3nt: TGCGCCAGCAGCCAAGGCCCGACTAGCGGGAGGGCCCGCACCGGGGAGCTGTTTTTT
CDR3aa: CASSQGPTSGRARTGELFF

d_gene: .
v_gene: TRBV28
abundance: .
j_gene: TRBJ2-3
CDR3nt: TGTGCCAGCAGTATAGGGGGGGCGACTAGCACAGATACGCAGTATTTT
CDR3aa: CASSIGGATSTDTQYF

d_gene: .
v_gene: TRBV12-5
abundance: .
j_gene: TRBJ2-1
CDR3nt: TGTGCTAGTGGTTCGTCCCCCTCCAATGAGCAGTTCTTC
CDR3aa: CASGSSPSNEQFF

d_gene: TRBD1
v_gene: TRBV28
abundance: .
j_gene: TRBJ2-5
CDR3nt: TGTGCCAGCAGTGGGGACAGGGGGCTGGGTAGGACCCAGTACTTC
CDR3aa: CASSGDRGLGRTQYF

d_gene: TRBD2
v_gene: TRBV5-1
abundance: .
j_gene: TRBJ2-7
CDR3nt: TGCGCCAGCAGCCGGACTAGCGGTTCGGTGGAGCAGTACTTC
CDR3aa: CASSRTSGSVEQYF

d_gene: TRBD1
v_gene: TRBV5-1
abundance: .
j_gene: TRBJ2-6
CDR3nt: TGCGCCAGCAGCTTGGGGACAGGGCCTGCATCTGGGGCCAACGTCCTGACTTTC
CDR3aa: CASSLGTGPASGANVLTF

d_gene: .
v_gene: TRBV11-2
abundance: .
j_gene: TRBJ2-3
CDR3nt: TGTGCCAGCAGCCACACAGATACGCAGTATTTT
CDR3aa: CASSHTDTQYF

d_gene: .
v_gene: TRBV19
abundance: .
j_gene: TRBJ1-1
CDR3nt: TGTGCCAGTAGTATAGTGCCGGGGAACACTGAAGCTTTCTTT
CDR3aa: CASSIVPGNTEAFF

d_gene: .
v_gene: TRBV25-1
abundance: .
j_gene: TRBJ1-1
CDR3nt: TGTGCCAGCAGTGAATTCCAGAACACTGAAGCTTTCTTT
CDR3aa: CASSEFQNTEAFF

d_gene: .
v_gene: TRBV27
abundance: .
j_gene: TRBJ1-5
CDR3nt: TGTGCCAGCAGTTTAGACCCACCGACAAGCAATCAGCCCCAGCATTTT
CDR3aa: CASSLDPPTSNQPQHF

d_gene: .
v_gene: TRBV2
abundance: .
j_gene: TRBJ2-3
CDR3nt: TGTGCCAGCAGTGATAGACTGCCCTATGATACGCAGTATTTT
CDR3aa: CASSDRLPYDTQYF

d_gene: .
v_gene: TRBV27
abundance: .
j_gene: TRBJ2-3
CDR3nt: TGTGCCAGCAGTTACACAGGCCACTGGAACACAGATACGCAGTATTTT
CDR3aa: CASSYTGHWNTDTQYF

d_gene: .
v_gene: TRBV6-5
abundance: .
j_gene: TRBJ2-2
CDR3nt: TGTGCCAGCACCTTGGGGCTAGCGATCACCGGGGAGCTGTTTTTT
CDR3aa: CASTLGLAITGELFF

d_gene: .
v_gene: TRBV27
abundance: .
j_gene: TRBJ2-1
CDR3nt: TGTGCCAGCAGTTCCAGGACTAACCCCTACAATGAGCAGTTCTTC
CDR3aa: CASSSRTNPYNEQFF